Following are 29 T cell receptor beta chains from one sample sequenced in a study of T cell responses to AZD1222 COVID-19 vaccine. TCRdb's copy holds only in-frame clones and misses some; the assay was immunoSEQ multiplex PCR. Among 45,000 to 70,000 clones, approximately 83% were seen once, and the ten largest hold about a sixth. The sample in question was peripheral blood, obtained on day 0 of AZD1222 vaccination. These TCRs come from an adult in good health.

V and J are TRBV5-1 and TRBJ2-3; perhaps TRBD2 as D (6 bases). V lost 4 bases and J 2 bases, leaving 17 bases between the germline ends. CDR1 and CDR2 from the germline V gene are SGHRS and YFSETQ. The CDR3 has 16 amino acids. CDR3 loop: CASSADPGLNTDTQYF. The CDR3 DNA sequence: TGCGCCAGCAGCGCGGATCCGGGACTGAACACAGATACGCAGTATTTT.

The chain is built from TRBV21-1 and TRBJ1-1; the table's D call of TRBD1 was not tested on the DNA. TRBV21-1 is a known pseudogene. CDR3 size: 15 residues. The CDR3 sequence: CASSNRGSTGCGAFF. CDR3 coding DNA: TGTGCCAGCAGCAATAGGGGTTCAACAGGGTGTGGAGCTTTCTTT.

The V call is TRBV20-1, the J call TRBJ1-4; D unclear. This CDR3 is built from 13 residues. The ends were cut back, 3 bases at V and 6 bases at J, with 11 bases in the middle. Per germline, CDR1 DFQATT and CDR2 SNEGSKA (reference sequence). The CDR3 sequence is CSASLYPDEKLFF. CDR3 coding DNA: TGCAGTGCTAGTTTATACCCCGATGAAAAACTGTTTTTT.

The chain is built from TRBV7-9 and TRBJ2-7, with 10 positions matching TRBD1. After removal of 5 bases from V and 1 base from J, the junction contained 5 bases not matched to a gene. Germline CDR1 reads SEHNR; CDR2 reads FQNEAQ (reference sequence). The CDR3 is 15 residues long. Here the CDR3 DNA reads TGTGCCAGCAGCCCCGGGACAGGGGCTTCCTACGAGCAGTACTTC. Translating gives CASSPGTGASYEQYF.

The CDR3 DNA sequence: TGTGCCAGCAGAACCGCACAAAACACTGAAGCTTTCTTT. This gives the protein CASRTAQNTEAFF. The chain has TRBV6-5 and TRBJ1-1, with no clear D. Trimming removed 6 bases at V and 2 bases at J, with 10 bases between. Germline CDR1 is MNHEY and CDR2 is SVGAGI. The CDR3 length is 13 residues.

This clone showed up just a few times. The chain combines TRBV5-4 with TRBJ1-4; D possibly corresponds to TRBD1 (5 bases). CDR1 and CDR2 from the germline V gene are SGHNT and YYREEE (reference sequence). The CDR3 is 13 residues long. V lost 0 bases and J 8 bases, leaving 8 bases between the germline ends. CDR3 nucleotides: TGTGCCAGCAGCTTGGATTCAGGGGAAAAACTGTTTTTT. This sequence encodes CASSLDSGEKLFF.

The chain combines TRBV29-1 with TRBJ2-7; 8 nucleotides align to TRBD2. CDR1 and CDR2 from the germline V gene are SQVTM and ANQGSEA. This CDR3 contains 14 residues. Trimming cost V 6 bases and J 7 bases; bases outside gene matches: 14. The CDR3 protein is CSVTSGSVVGEQYF. DNA of the CDR3: TGCAGCGTGACCAGCGGGAGTGTGGTAGGGGAGCAGTACTTC.

The chain combines TRBV25-1 with TRBJ1-5; perhaps TRBD1 as D (5 bases). The CDR3 extends over 14 amino acids. In germline, CDR1 is MGHDK, CDR2 SYGVNS. Trimming stripped 4 bases from V and 1 base from J, with 8 bases between. Here the CDR3 DNA reads TGTGCCAGCAGTGCCACAGGAAGCAATCAGCCCCAGCATTTT. It translates to CASSATGSNQPQHF. Variable domain in full (rest from reference TRBV25-1 and TRBJ1-5): EADIYQTPRYLVIGTGKKITLECSQTMGHDKMYWYQQDPGMELHLIHYSYGVNSTEKGDLSSESTVSRIRTEHFPLTLESARPSHTSQYLCASSATGSNQPQHFGDGTRLSIL.

Here the CDR3 DNA reads TGTGCCAGCAGTTTTTCTGGACTAGCGGGAGGGACAGATACGCAGTATTTT. Translating it yields CASSFSGLAGGTDTQYF. The rearrangement joins TRBV28 to TRBJ2-3, with TRBD2 identical over 15 bases. The CDR3 covers 17 residues. The germline CDR1 and CDR2 sequences are MDHEN and SYDVKM. V lost 3 bases and J lost 3; bases outside the gene matches: 4.

This chain connects TRBV10-3 to TRBJ1-5; D unresolved. Trimming stripped 11 bases from V and 9 bases from J, with 23 bases between. The germline CDR1 and CDR2 sequences are ENHRY and SYGVKD. This CDR3 is 14 amino acids long. The CDR3 nucleotides are TGTGCCGCTCTAGCTGGGAAACCATTGTGGCCCCAGCATTTT. Protein: CAALAGKPLWPQHF.

This sequence joins TRBV2 and TRBJ1-2; TRBD1 might be the D (6 bases). Germline assignment: CDR1 SNHLY and CDR2 FYNNEI. The length of the CDR3 is 15 residues. V gave up 6 bases and J gave up 4 bases, with 18 bases separating them. The CDR3, as DNA: TGTGCCAGCAGCTTCGGAGGAGGGGGATTCTATGGCTACACCTTC. Translation gives CASSFGGGGFYGYTF.

The genes are TRBV3-1 (or the pseudogene TRBV3-2) and TRBJ1-5, with D unclear. The CDR3 runs to 15 residues. The ends were cut back, 1 base at V and 3 bases at J, with 10 bases in the middle. In germline, CDR1 is LGHDT, CDR2 YNNKEL (reference sequence). CDR3 protein: CASSQGAGTNQPQHF. For the CDR3, the DNA is TGTGCCAGCAGCCAAGGGGCTGGTACCAATCAGCCCCAGCATTTT.

The chain is built from TRBV7-9 and TRBJ1-4; TRBD1 matches 10 bases. CDR1 and CDR2 (germline): SEHNR, FQNEAQ (reference sequence). This CDR3 contains 15 residues. After removal of 3 bases from V and 8 bases from J, the junction contained 6 bases not matched to a gene. CDR3: CASSLGGQGKEKLFF. The DNA for the CDR3 is TGTGCCAGCAGCTTGGGGGGACAGGGGAAGGAAAAACTGTTTTTT.

The chain couples TRBV9 to TRBJ1-3; tentative D call: TRBD1 (5 bases). Trimming cost V 0 bases and J 2 bases, with 6 bases left between them. The CDR3 loop spans 14 amino acids. CDR1 is SGDLS and CDR2 is YYNGEE in the germline V gene. CDR3 in DNA: TGTGCCAGCAGCGTAGGGGGCCCTGGAAACACCATATATTTT. Amino acid sequence: CASSVGGPGNTIYF.

The CDR3 sequence: CASSPQTGQYEQYF. CDR3 DNA sequence: TGCGCCAGCAGCCCTCAGACAGGCCAGTACGAGCAGTACTTC. This chain connects TRBV4-1 to TRBJ2-7; TRBD1 is a possible D gene (6 bases). Germline V CDR1 and CDR2: MGHRA, YSYEKL. The CDR3 consists of 14 residues. V lost 4 bases and J lost 4, with 14 bases in between.

This sequence joins TRBV28 and TRBJ1-5, with no clear D. This CDR3 comprises 14 residues. Germline V gene sequence: CDR1 MDHEN, CDR2 SYDVKM. Trimming cost V 7 bases and J 6 bases, with 16 bases left between them. In DNA, the CDR3 is TGTGCCAGCACCCCGGACCAAGCTATTCAGCCCCAGCATTTT. It translates to CASTPDQAIQPQHF.

The chain has TRBV6-5 and TRBJ1-1; 9 bases are shared with TRBD1. This CDR3 contains 14 residues. Germline-derived CDR1 and CDR2 are MNHEY and SVGAGI. V lost 4 bases to trimming and J lost 4 bases; unmatched junction nucleotides: 4. The DNA for the CDR3 is TGTGCCAGCAGTTCCACAGGGGGCATCACTGAAGCTTTCTTT. It specifies CASSSTGGITEAFF.

The chain has TRBV6-5 and TRBJ1-4; D uncertain. Germline V lookup: CDR1 MNHEY, CDR2 SVGAGI. This CDR3 contains 15 residues. Deletions cut 7 bases from V and 0 bases from J, with 12 bases between. CDR3 DNA sequence: TGTGCCAGCATCGGCAGTCCCGCAACTAATGAAAAACTGTTTTTT. It translates to CASIGSPATNEKLFF.

This clone was detected a few times. The chain carries TRBV19 and TRBJ1-6; 7 bases are shared with TRBD1. Germline V CDR1 and CDR2: LNHDA, SQIVND (reference sequence). CDR3 length: 14 residues. With V trimmed by 4 bases and J by 5 bases, 2 bases remained unmatched. The DNA of the CDR3 is TGTGCCAGTAGTACGGGACAGCATAATTCACCCCTCCACTTT. This gives the protein CASSTGQHNSPLHF.

J is TRBJ1-6 and V is TRBV25-1; D ambiguous. The CDR3 totals 15 residues. Germline V gene lookup returns CDR1 MGHDK and CDR2 SYGVNS. The ends were cut back, 1 base at V and 5 bases at J, with 9 bases in the middle. The CDR3 here is CASSEFRGNNSPLHF. CDR3 nucleotide sequence: TGTGCCAGCAGTGAATTTCGGGGTAATAATTCACCCCTCCACTTT.

The V gene is TRBV5-5, the J gene TRBJ1-1; unclear D gene. Germline loops: CDR1 SGHKS, CDR2 YYEKEE (reference sequence). The CDR3 contains 13 residues. Trimming took off 0 bases at V and 4 bases at J, with 7 bases between the two ends. Here the CDR3 reads CASSLEGGTEAFF. The CDR3 bases are TGTGCCAGCAGCTTGGAGGGTGGCACTGAAGCTTTCTTT.

The chain employs TRBV7-2 and TRBJ2-3, with TRBD2 identical over 7 bases. This CDR3 is 15 amino acids long. Germline values: CDR1 SGHTA, CDR2 FQGNSA. After removal of 2 bases from V and 1 base from J, the junction contained 3 bases not matched to a gene. The chain's CDR3 is CASSLREGRTDTQYF. CDR3 coding DNA: TGTGCCAGCAGCTTAAGGGAGGGCCGCACAGATACGCAGTATTTT.

The rearrangement uses TRBV3-1 (or the pseudogene TRBV3-2) and TRBJ2-1; 7 nucleotides match TRBD1. Germline CDR1 is LGHDT and CDR2 is YNNKEL (reference sequence). V dropped 4 bases and J dropped 0; count of bases not matched to a gene: 12. The CDR3 totals 18 residues. CDR3 in amino acids: CASSRVDRARSSYNEQFF. The CDR3 nucleotides are TGTGCCAGCAGCCGAGTCGACAGGGCCAGAAGCTCCTACAATGAGCAGTTCTTC.

The CDR3: CASSQDSTGEKLFF. Written as DNA, the CDR3 is TGTGCCAGCAGCCAAGATTCCACAGGTGAAAAACTGTTTTTT. V is TRBV3-1 (or the pseudogene TRBV3-2) and J is TRBJ1-4; the D gene is possibly TRBD1 (5 bases). Looked up from germline, CDR1 is LGHDT and CDR2 is YNNKEL (reference sequence). This CDR3 region has 14 residues. V lost 0 bases and J lost 7, with 9 bases in between.

In this sample, this clone turned up once. The rearrangement uses TRBV7-2 and TRBJ2-5; D might be TRBD2 (6 bases). V lost 0 bases to trimming and J lost 2 bases, with 10 bases between them. Germline CDR1 reads SGHTA; CDR2 reads FQGNSA. This CDR3 is built from 15 residues. The CDR3 DNA is TGTGCCAGCAGCTTAGCAGGCGGGACTCAAGAGACCCAGTACTTC. Protein: CASSLAGGTQETQYF. Full variable domain (missing parts from reference TRBV7-2 and TRBJ2-5): GAGVSQSPSNKVTEKGKDVELRCDPISGHTALYWYRQSLGQGLEFLIYFQGNSAPDKSGLPSDRFSAERTGGSVSTLTIQRTQQEDSAVYLCASSLAGGTQETQYFGPGTRLLVL.

The chain links TRBV19 to TRBJ1-2, with 10 bases lining up with TRBD1. The junction had 17 bases not matched to a gene; V was cut back by 5 bases and J by 5 bases. Germline CDR1 LNHDA, CDR2 SQIVND (reference sequence). The CDR3 is made up of 18 amino acids. The CDR3 coding sequence is TGTGCCAGTAGTGTCCAATCGGGACAGGGGTCGCAATTTTATGGCTACACCTTC. Residues: CASSVQSGQGSQFYGYTF.

This clone showed up just a few times. V and J are TRBV5-4 and TRBJ2-3; 8 bases match TRBD2. From germline, CDR1 is SGHNT and CDR2 YYREEE (reference sequence). This CDR3 contains 14 residues. Trimming removed 7 bases from V and 1 base from J; junction bases left unmatched: 5. The CDR3 loop is CASRTGGGTDTQYF. Written as DNA, the CDR3 is TGTGCCAGCCGGACGGGGGGGGGCACAGATACGCAGTATTTT.

This chain joins TRBV12-3 or TRBV12-4 and TRBJ1-2, with D perhaps TRBD1 (6 bases). V was trimmed by 6 bases and J by 2 bases, leaving 10 bases between them. CDR3 length: 13 amino acids. CDR3 loop: CASSPGQNYGYTF. The CDR3, as DNA: TGTGCCAGCAGCCCTGGACAGAACTATGGCTACACCTTC.

This clone appeared a few times. The genes are TRBV18 and TRBJ2-1; 10 nucleotides match TRBD1. Trimming took 8 bases from V and 9 from J; bases not matched to a gene: 7. The CDR3 spans 13 residues. The germline CDR1 and CDR2 sequences are KGHSH and LQKENI. The chain's CDR3 is CASRPGQGIEQFF. The CDR3 DNA reads TGTGCCAGCCGACCGGGACAGGGGATTGAGCAGTTCTTC.